The 26 T cell receptor beta chains listed next were all sequenced from one sample in a study of blood T cell repertoires in COVID-19 (dated by TCRdb to the early 2020s). The library was obtained by the immunoSEQ multiplex PCR assay. TCRdb's version of the immuneACCESS table is confined to in-frame rearrangements and falls short of the full clone set. An unresolved V gene accounts for under half of the shortfall where checked; the remainder is of unknown origin. Across this sample there are about 430,000 clones, with approximately 90% seen only once. The ten biggest clones cover 1.2% to 1.5% of the sample. Material: PBMCs or T cells enriched from blood (not recorded which). The source is a woman in her late teens or twenties who had been exposed to COVID-19.

V gene TRBV28 combines with J gene TRBJ1-1, with TRBD1 identical over 12 bases. Germline V CDR1 and CDR2: MDHEN, SYDVKM. The CDR3 is 13 amino acids. Unmatched junction bases numbered 6, after V lost 5 bases and J lost 11 bases. The CDR3 DNA is TGTGCCAGCAGTCCGGGACAGGGGGCTCTGGCTTTCTTT. Amino acid sequence: CASSPGQGALAFF.

This rearrangement joins TRBV7-6 to TRBJ2-5; 7 nucleotides match TRBD1. Losses at the gene ends were 8 bases for V and 6 bases for J; bases not matched to a gene: 9. The CDR3 has 13 amino acids. Looked up from germline, CDR1 is SGHVS and CDR2 is FNYEAQ. In nucleotides, the CDR3 is TGTGCCAGCTCAGGACAGGTTGGAAAGACCCAGTACTTC. Encoded protein: CASSGQVGKTQYF.

The chain combines TRBV12-3 or TRBV12-4 with TRBJ1-2; D gene unclear. This CDR3 is 12 amino acids long. V was pared by 7 bases and J by 8 bases, with 14 bases between. The CDR3 DNA follows: TGTGCCAGCAACGAGGGCGGGAGCGGCTACACCTTC. Translated, it gives CASNEGGSGYTF.

The chain has TRBV11-2 and TRBJ2-3; no firm D call. The germline CDR1 and CDR2 sequences are SGHAT and FQNNGV. V was cut by 6 bases and J by 2 bases, with 12 bases left in between. The CDR3 runs to 14 residues. The CDR3 DNA reads TGTGCCAGCAGTCAGGCCCTTTACACAGATACGCAGTATTTT. Amino acid sequence: CASSQALYTDTQYF.

CDR3 in amino acids: CASSMDSLYGYTF. CDR3 nucleotides: TGTGCCAGCAGCATGGACAGTCTTTATGGCTACACCTTC. The rearrangement joins TRBV27 to TRBJ1-2, with a possible D match to TRBD1 (6 bases). V was trimmed by 6 bases and J by 5 bases, leaving 13 bases between them. This CDR3 has 13 residues. Germline lookup yields CDR1 MNHEY and CDR2 SMNVEV (reference sequence).

The chain combines TRBV27 with TRBJ2-3; perhaps TRBD2 as D (7 bases). The V end lost 8 bases, the J end lost 5 bases, and 17 bases lay between the germline ends. CDR3 length equals 14 residues. Germline CDR1 MNHEY, CDR2 SMNVEV (reference sequence). The DNA of the CDR3 is TGTGCCAGCTCTGCTTTAGGGGGGGAAGATACGCAGTATTTT. It encodes CASSALGGEDTQYF.

The V and J genes are TRBV4-3 and TRBJ1-3; weak D call: TRBD1 (6 bases). Germline CDR1 and CDR2: LGHNA and YSLEER. The V gene lost 1 base and the J gene lost 2 bases, with 9 bases spanning the gap. This CDR3 is built from 15 residues. CDR3 sequence (DNA): TGCGCCAGCAGCCAAGGAACAGGGACTGGAAACACCATATATTTT. It codes for CASSQGTGTGNTIYF.

This clone was detected only once. V gene TRBV7-6 combines with J gene TRBJ1-6; 9 bases line up with TRBD1. Germline lookup yields CDR1 SGHVS and CDR2 FNYEAQ. This CDR3 contains 16 residues. The J segment lost 7 bases and the V segment lost 0 bases, leaving 4 bases of the junction unmatched. The CDR3 loop reads CASSLAGTGKNSPLHF. CDR3 nucleotides: TGTGCCAGCAGCTTAGCCGGGACAGGGAAGAATTCACCCCTCCACTTT.

With respect to this clone: A much larger clone lies a single base off, so this may be a read error. The rearrangement links TRBV7-2 to TRBJ2-1; 7 nucleotides match TRBD2. V shed 2 bases and J 12 bases; nucleotides not matched to a gene: 13. The CDR3 runs 15 residues. Germline loops: CDR1 SGHTA, CDR2 FQGNSA. The CDR3 DNA reads as TGTGCCAGCAGCTTAATCCTAGCGGTTAAAATCGGGCAGTTCTTC. This encodes CASSLILAVKIGQFF.

The chain couples TRBV19 to TRBJ1-1, with D maybe TRBD1 (5 bases). This CDR3 spans 13 amino acids. From germline, CDR1 is LNHDA and CDR2 SQIVND (reference sequence). Trimming took off 3 bases at V and 1 base at J, with 6 bases between the two ends. The CDR3 coding sequence is TGTGCCAGTAGTATTGGACAGAACACTGAAGCTTTCTTT. It is translated as CASSIGQNTEAFF.

In this sample, this clone turned up once. This rearrangement joins TRBV4-3 to TRBJ2-5, with 9 bases lining up with TRBD2. V shed 1 base and J 3 bases; nucleotides not matched to a gene: 3. This CDR3 spans 15 amino acids. Germline CDR1 reads LGHNA; CDR2 reads YSLEER. CDR3 coding DNA: TGCGCCAGCAGCCAAGCCCTAGCGGGGAAAGAGACCCAGTACTTC. Translating gives CASSQALAGKETQYF.

The J gene is TRBJ2-1, the V gene TRBV7-6, with D maybe TRBD2 (5 bases). V lost 2 bases, J lost 0 bases, and 8 bases lay in between. Germline V gene lookup returns CDR1 SGHVS and CDR2 FNYEAQ. This CDR3 contains 15 residues. CDR3 coding DNA: TGTGCCAGCAGCTTACGGGGTGGCTCCTACAATGAGCAGTTCTTC. Translated, it gives CASSLRGGSYNEQFF.

This chain connects TRBV28 to TRBJ2-3; 9 nucleotides align to TRBD1. The germline V gene encodes CDR1 MDHEN and CDR2 SYDVKM. This CDR3 is built from 14 residues. The V gene end was trimmed by 8 bases and the J gene end by 2 bases; junction bases not matched to a gene: 5. In DNA form, the CDR3 reads TGTGCCAGCTGTCGGGACAGGGCCACAGATACGCAGTATTTT. Translated: CASCRDRATDTQYF.

The chain's CDR3 is CASSQLGLAVVYEQYF. The CDR3 DNA reads as TGTGCCAGCAGCCAACTTGGGCTAGCGGTTGTCTACGAGCAGTACTTC. The chain has TRBV6-2 or TRBV6-3 and TRBJ2-7; 7 bases line up with TRBD2. The CDR3 extends over 16 amino acids. With V trimmed by 6 bases and J by 3 bases, 14 bases remained unmatched. The germline V gene encodes CDR1 MNHEY and CDR2 SVGEGT.

This clone was detected once. The rearrangement uses TRBV27 and TRBJ2-2; no definite D call. V dropped 3 bases and J dropped 1 base, with 9 bases sitting between them. CDR3 length: 15 residues. Germline V gene lookup returns CDR1 MNHEY and CDR2 SMNVEV (reference sequence). The DNA of the CDR3 is TGTGCCAGCAGTTTGAACGACTGGAACACCGGGGAGCTGTTTTTT. Translated, it gives CASSLNDWNTGELFF.

As to this clone: This CDR3 is also generated by other DNA sequences in the sample. The gene calls are TRBV18 and TRBJ2-3; D not resolved. Germline assignment: CDR1 KGHSH and CDR2 LQKENI. V gave up 3 bases and J gave up 4 bases, with 5 bases separating them. CDR3 length: 12 amino acids. DNA of the CDR3: TGTGCCAGCTCACCCTCCGCAGATACGCAGTATTTT. Its protein is CASSPSADTQYF.

The chain is built from TRBV18 and TRBJ2-1; 7 bases agree with TRBD2. J was trimmed by 5 bases and V by 5 bases; bases with no gene match: 3. Germline lookup yields CDR1 KGHSH and CDR2 LQKENI. The CDR3 spans 13 residues. CDR3: CASSSLADNEQFF. The CDR3 nucleotides are TGTGCCAGCTCAAGCCTAGCGGACAATGAGCAGTTCTTC.

V usage is TRBV24-1 and J usage is TRBJ2-3; D is possibly TRBD1 (6 bases). The CDR3 has 14 amino acids. Trimming removed 4 bases from V and 5 bases from J, with 12 bases in between. CDR1 is KGHDR, CDR2 SFDVKD, per germline. CDR3 bases: TGTGCCACCAGTGAACCGAGGACAGAAGATACGCAGTATTTT. Translating it yields CATSEPRTEDTQYF.

This chain joins TRBV6-5 and TRBJ1-2; tentative D call: TRBD1 (6 bases). The CDR3 is made up of 13 amino acids. Germline CDR1 reads MNHEY; CDR2 reads SVGAGI. Trimming removed 6 bases at V and 10 bases at J, with 18 bases between. The CDR3 loop is CASRTGDLFAYTF. The DNA of the CDR3 is TGTGCCAGCAGGACAGGAGACCTATTCGCCTACACCTTC.

The CDR3 sequence is CASSQETGDFPYSGNTIYF. CDR3 nucleotides: TGCGCCAGCAGCCAAGAAACCGGGGACTTCCCCTACTCTGGAAACACCATATATTTT. The chain combines TRBV4-1 with TRBJ1-3, with D maybe TRBD1 (5 bases). V shed 0 bases and J shed 0 bases, with 18 bases lying between them. The CDR3 consists of 19 residues. Germline V gene lookup returns CDR1 MGHRA and CDR2 YSYEKL.

The V and J genes are TRBV11-2 and TRBJ2-1; 10 nucleotides match TRBD2. Germline values: CDR1 SGHAT, CDR2 FQNNGV. J lost 6 bases, V lost 2 bases, and 13 bases had no gene match. The CDR3 loop spans 18 amino acids. DNA for the CDR3: TGTGCCAGCAGCTTACACAAGGGAGCGGGAGGGCCCCTCAATGAGCAGTTCTTC. Translating it yields CASSLHKGAGGPLNEQFF. Combining the CDR3 with reference TRBV11-2 and TRBJ2-1 gives the whole variable domain EAGVAQSPRYKIIEKRQSVAFWCNPISGHATLYWYQQILGQGPKLLIQFQNNGVVDDSQLPKDRFSAERLKGVDSTLKIQPAKLEDSAVYLCASSLHKGAGGPLNEQFFGPGTRLTVL.

The V and J genes are TRBV13 and TRBJ1-4, with 9 bases lining up with TRBD1. The CDR3 sequence is 15 residues long. V dropped 5 bases and J dropped 5; count of bases not matched to a gene: 6. Germline CDR1 is PRHDT and CDR2 is FYEKMQ (reference sequence). The CDR3, as DNA: TGTGCCAGCAGCGCCAGACAGGGGGTAAATGAAAAACTGTTTTTT. It codes for CASSARQGVNEKLFF.

The chain links TRBV7-9 to TRBJ1-1; D may be TRBD1 (6 bases). CDR1 is SEHNR and CDR2 is FQNEAQ in the germline V gene (reference sequence). Trimming pared 7 bases from V and 1 base from J, leaving 13 bases between. The CDR3 is made up of 14 amino acids. The CDR3 sequence is CASKLGASNTEAFF. The CDR3 nucleotides read TGTGCCAGCAAATTGGGGGCCTCGAACACTGAAGCTTTCTTT.

The chain employs TRBV11-3 and TRBJ2-3; 12 bases are a match to TRBD2. The CDR3 contains 17 residues. From germline, CDR1 is SGHNT and CDR2 YENEEA. The trim removed 1 base at V and 2 bases at J, leaving 4 bases unmatched. In DNA, the CDR3 is TGTGCCAGCAGCTTAGGGACTAGCGGGGCCTACACAGATACGCAGTATTTT. Translated: CASSLGTSGAYTDTQYF.

This rearrangement joins TRBV24-1 to TRBJ2-7, with a possible D match to TRBD2 (5 bases). V lost 5 bases, J lost 1 base, and 8 bases lay in between. The CDR3 spans 13 residues. CDR1 and CDR2 (germline): KGHDR, SFDVKD. The CDR3 DNA follows: TGTGCCACCAGTGGCGGGCATTCCTACGAGCAGTACTTC. Residues: CATSGGHSYEQYF.

V and J are TRBV28 and TRBJ1-1; 11 bases are a match to TRBD1. Germline CDR1 MDHEN, CDR2 SYDVKM. The CDR3 runs 15 residues. The junction had 9 bases not matched to a gene; V was cut back by 8 bases and J by 4 bases. DNA of the CDR3: TGTGCCAGCTCAGGACAGGGGGCAGGGAGCACTGAAGCTTTCTTT. This sequence encodes CASSGQGAGSTEAFF.